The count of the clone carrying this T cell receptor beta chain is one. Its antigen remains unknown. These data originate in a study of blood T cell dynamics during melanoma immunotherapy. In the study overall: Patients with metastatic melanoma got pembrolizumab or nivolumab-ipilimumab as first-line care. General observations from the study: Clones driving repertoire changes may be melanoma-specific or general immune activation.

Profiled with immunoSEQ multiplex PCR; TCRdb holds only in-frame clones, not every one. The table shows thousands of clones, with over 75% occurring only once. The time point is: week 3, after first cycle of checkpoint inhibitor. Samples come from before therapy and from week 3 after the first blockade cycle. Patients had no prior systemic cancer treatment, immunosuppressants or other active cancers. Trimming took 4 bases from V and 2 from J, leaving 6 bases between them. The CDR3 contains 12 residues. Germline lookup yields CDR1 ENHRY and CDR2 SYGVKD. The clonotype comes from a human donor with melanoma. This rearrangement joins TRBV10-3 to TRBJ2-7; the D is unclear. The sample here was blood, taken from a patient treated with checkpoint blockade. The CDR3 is CAISGRTYEQYF. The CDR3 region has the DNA TGTGCCATCAGTGGCCGAACCTACGAGCAGTACTTC.